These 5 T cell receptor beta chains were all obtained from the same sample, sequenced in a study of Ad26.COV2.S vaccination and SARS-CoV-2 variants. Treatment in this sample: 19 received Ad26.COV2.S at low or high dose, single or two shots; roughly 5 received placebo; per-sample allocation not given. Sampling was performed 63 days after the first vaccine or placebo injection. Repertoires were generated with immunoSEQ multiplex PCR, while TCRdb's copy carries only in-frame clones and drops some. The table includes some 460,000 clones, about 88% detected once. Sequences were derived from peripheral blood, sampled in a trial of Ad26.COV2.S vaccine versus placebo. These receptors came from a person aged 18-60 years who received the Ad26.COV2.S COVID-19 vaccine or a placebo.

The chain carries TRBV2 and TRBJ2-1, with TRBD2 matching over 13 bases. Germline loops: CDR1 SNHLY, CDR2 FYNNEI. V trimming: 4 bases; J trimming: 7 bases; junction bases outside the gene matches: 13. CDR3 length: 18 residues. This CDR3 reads CASSVGQLLAGGGNEQFF. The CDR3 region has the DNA TGTGCCAGCAGTGTTGGGCAGTTACTAGCGGGAGGGGGGAATGAGCAGTTCTTC.

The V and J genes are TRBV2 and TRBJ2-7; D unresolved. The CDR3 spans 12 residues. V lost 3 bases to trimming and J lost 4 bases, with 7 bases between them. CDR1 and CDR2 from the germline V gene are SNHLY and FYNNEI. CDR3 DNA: TGTGCCAGCAGTGAGGTACGGTACGAGCAGTACTTC. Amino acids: CASSEVRYEQYF.

The CDR3 coding sequence is TGTGCCAGCAGCTTATCTCTAGCGAAAAGCACAGATACGCAGTATTTT. This encodes CASSLSLAKSTDTQYF. The chain carries TRBV11-1 and TRBJ2-3; tentatively, D is TRBD2 (6 bases). Trimming shortened V by 2 bases and J by 0 bases, and 12 bases separated the two germline ends. The V gene's germline CDR1 is SGHAT and CDR2 FQDESV (reference sequence). CDR3 length: 16 amino acids. The full variable domain, its missing parts supplied by reference TRBV11-1 and TRBJ2-3, is EAEVAQSPRYKITEKSQAVAFWCDPISGHATLYWYRQILGQGPELLVQFQDESVVDDSQLPKDRFSAERLKGVDSTLKIQPAELGDSAMYLCASSLSLAKSTDTQYFGPGTRLTVL.

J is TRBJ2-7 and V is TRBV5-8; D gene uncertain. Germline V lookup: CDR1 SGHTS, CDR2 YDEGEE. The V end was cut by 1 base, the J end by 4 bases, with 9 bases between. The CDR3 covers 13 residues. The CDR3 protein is CASSLIVVYEQYF. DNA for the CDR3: TGTGCCAGCAGCTTGATCGTAGTATACGAGCAGTACTTC.

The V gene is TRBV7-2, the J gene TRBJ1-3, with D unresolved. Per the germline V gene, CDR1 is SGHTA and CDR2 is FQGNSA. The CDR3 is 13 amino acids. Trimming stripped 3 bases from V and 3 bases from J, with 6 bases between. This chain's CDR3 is CASSFMGGNTIYF. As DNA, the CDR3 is TGTGCCAGCAGCTTTATGGGTGGAAACACCATATATTTT. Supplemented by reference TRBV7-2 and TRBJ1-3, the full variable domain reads GAGVSQSPSNKVTEKGKDVELRCDPISGHTALYWYRQSLGQGLEFLIYFQGNSAPDKSGLPSDRFSAERTGGSVSTLTIQRTQQEDSAVYLCASSFMGGNTIYFGEGSWLTVV.